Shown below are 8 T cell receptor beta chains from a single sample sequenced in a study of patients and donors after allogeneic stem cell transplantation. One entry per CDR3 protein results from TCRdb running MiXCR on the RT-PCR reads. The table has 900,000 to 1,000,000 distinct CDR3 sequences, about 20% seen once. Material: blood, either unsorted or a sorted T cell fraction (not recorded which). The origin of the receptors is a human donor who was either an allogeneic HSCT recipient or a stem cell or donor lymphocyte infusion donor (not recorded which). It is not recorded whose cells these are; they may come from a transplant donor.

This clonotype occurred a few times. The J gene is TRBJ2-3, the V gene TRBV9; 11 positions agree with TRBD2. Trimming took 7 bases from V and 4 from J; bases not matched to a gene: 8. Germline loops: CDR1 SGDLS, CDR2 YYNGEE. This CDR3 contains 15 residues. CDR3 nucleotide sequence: TGTGCCAGCGGGCGACTAGCGGGACCGCCAGATACGCAGTATTTT. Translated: CASGRLAGPPDTQYF.

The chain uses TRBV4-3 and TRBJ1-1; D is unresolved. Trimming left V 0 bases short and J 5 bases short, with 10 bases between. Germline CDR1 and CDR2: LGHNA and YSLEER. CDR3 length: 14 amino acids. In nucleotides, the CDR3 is TGCGCCAGCAGCCAAGATAGGCTGGGGACTGAAGCTTTCTTT. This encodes CASSQDRLGTEAFF.

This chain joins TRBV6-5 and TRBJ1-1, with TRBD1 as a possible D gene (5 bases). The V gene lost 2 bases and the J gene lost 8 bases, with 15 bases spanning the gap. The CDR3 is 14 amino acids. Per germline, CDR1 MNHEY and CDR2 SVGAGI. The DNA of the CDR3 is TGTGCCAGCAGTTACAGTGGCAGGGCCGGAGAAGCTTTCTTT. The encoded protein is CASSYSGRAGEAFF.

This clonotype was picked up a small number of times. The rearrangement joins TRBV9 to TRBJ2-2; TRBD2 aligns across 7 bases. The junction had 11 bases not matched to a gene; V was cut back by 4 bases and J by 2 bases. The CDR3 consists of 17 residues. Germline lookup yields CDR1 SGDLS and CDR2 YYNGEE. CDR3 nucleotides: TGTGCCAGCAGCCCCCGAAGGGCTAGCGGAAACACCGGGGAGCTGTTTTTT. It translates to CASSPRRASGNTGELFF. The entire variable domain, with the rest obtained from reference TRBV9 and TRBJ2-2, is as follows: DSGVTQTPKHLITATGQRVTLRCSPRSGDLSVYWYQQSLDQGLQFLIQYYNGEERAKGNILERFSAQQFPDLHSELNLSSLELGDSALYFCASSPRRASGNTGELFFGEGSRLTVL.

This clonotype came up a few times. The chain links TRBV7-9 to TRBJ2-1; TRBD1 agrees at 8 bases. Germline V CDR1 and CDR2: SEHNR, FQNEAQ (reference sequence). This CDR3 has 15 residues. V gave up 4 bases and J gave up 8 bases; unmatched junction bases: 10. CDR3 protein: CASSYLTQQGDEQFF. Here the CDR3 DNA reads TGTGCCAGCAGCTATTTAACCCAACAGGGGGATGAGCAGTTCTTC.

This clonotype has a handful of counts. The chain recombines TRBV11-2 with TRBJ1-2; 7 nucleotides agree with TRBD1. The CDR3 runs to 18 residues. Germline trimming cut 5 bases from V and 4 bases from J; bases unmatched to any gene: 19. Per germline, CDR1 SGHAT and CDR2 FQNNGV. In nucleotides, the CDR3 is TGTGCCAGCAGCAGACCCGGGACAGTCCATCCATCCCTCTATGGCTACACCTTC. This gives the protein CASSRPGTVHPSLYGYTF.

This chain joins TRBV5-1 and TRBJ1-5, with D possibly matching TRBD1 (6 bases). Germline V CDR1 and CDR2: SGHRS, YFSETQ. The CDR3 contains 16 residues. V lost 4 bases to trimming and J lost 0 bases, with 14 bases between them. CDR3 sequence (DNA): TGCGCCAGCAGCCCGGGGACAACCCATAGCAATCAGCCCCAGCATTTT. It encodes CASSPGTTHSNQPQHF.

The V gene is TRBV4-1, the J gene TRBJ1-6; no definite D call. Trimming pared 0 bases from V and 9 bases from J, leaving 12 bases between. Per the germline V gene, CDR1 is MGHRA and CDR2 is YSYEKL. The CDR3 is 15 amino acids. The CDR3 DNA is TGCGCCAGCAGCCAAGAAGGTCCTTTTTTTTCACCCCTCCACTTT. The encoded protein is CASSQEGPFFSPLHF.